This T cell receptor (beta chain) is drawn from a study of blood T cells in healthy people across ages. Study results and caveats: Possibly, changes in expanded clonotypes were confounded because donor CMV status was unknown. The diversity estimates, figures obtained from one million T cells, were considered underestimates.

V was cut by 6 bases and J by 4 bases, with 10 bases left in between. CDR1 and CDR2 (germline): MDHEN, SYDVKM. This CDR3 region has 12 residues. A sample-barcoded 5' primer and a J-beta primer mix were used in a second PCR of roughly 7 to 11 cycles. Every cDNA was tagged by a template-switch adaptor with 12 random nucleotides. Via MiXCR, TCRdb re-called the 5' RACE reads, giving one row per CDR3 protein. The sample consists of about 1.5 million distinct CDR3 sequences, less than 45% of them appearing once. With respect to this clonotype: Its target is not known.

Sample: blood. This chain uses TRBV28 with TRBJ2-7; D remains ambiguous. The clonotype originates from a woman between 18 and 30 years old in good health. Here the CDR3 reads CASRWGRYEQYF. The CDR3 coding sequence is TGTGCCAGCAGGTGGGGTCGGTACGAGCAGTACTTC.